This TCR beta chain is from a study of OX40 agonist ivuxolimab in advanced cancers. Comment on this clone: The antigen is undetermined. A junction boundary mismatches the germline segment, possibly from a read error.

Study-level points and caveats: Clonal expansion was seen in CD4+ and CD8+ blood T cells by week 6 at 0.1 to 3.0 mg/kg.

Germline V gives CDR1 MDHEN, CDR2 SYDVKM. CDR3 length: 16 residues. Anyone with autoimmune disease history or systemic immunosuppression was excluded. Using immunoSEQ multiplex PCR, the repertoire was profiled, and TCRdb retains in-frame clones only, with some absent. The sample shows some 73,000 clones, approximately 86% of them seen only once. The receptor was isolated from an adult with an advanced solid tumor such as melanoma, head and neck, liver or kidney cancer. Sample: CD4+ or CD8+ T cells sorted from blood, taken in a trial of the OX40 agonist ivuxolimab. This sequence joins TRBV28 and TRBJ2-2; 9 bases line up with TRBD1. CDR3 nucleotide sequence: TGTGCCAGCAGTTTACCTGGACAGGGGTGGCCCGGGGAGCTGTGTTTT. It translates to CASSLPGQGWPGELCF.